A single sample is the source of the 2 T cell receptor beta chains below, sequenced in a study of T cell responses to AZD1222 COVID-19 vaccine. Here immunoSEQ multiplex PCR was the method, and the copy in TCRdb shows in-frame clones only, minus some. The sample has around 200,000 clones, approximately 93% seen once. The sequencing used peripheral blood, collected on day 0 of AZD1222 vaccination. The receptors were sampled from an adult in good health.

The chain joins TRBV7-9 to TRBJ2-1; no reliable D call. The germline gives CDR1 SEHNR, CDR2 FQNEAQ (reference sequence). The CDR3 is 11 amino acids. Trimming pared 5 bases from V and 7 bases from J, leaving 6 bases between. CDR3: CASSPSNEQFF. The CDR3 DNA reads as TGTGCCAGCAGCCCTTCTAATGAGCAGTTCTTC.

This chain links TRBV6-5 with TRBJ1-1; maybe TRBD1 (5 bases). Looked up from germline, CDR1 is MNHEY and CDR2 is SVGAGI. The CDR3 totals 13 residues. Trimming cost V 8 bases and J 6 bases, with 16 bases left between them. Written as DNA, the CDR3 is TGTGCCAGCGTAACATCAGGGAGGGCTGAAGCTTTCTTT. Translated: CASVTSGRAEAFF.